Listed below are T cell receptor beta chains from one sample, sequenced in a study of response to subunit inactivated influenza vaccine. TCRdb reprocessed the RT-PCR reads via MiXCR and lists one record per CDR3 protein. The sample shows approximately 700,000 distinct CDR3 sequences, about 14% of them seen only once. Specimen: PBMCs from blood, collected around two weeks before vaccination. Source of these receptors: a middle-aged man who received an inactivated influenza vaccine. Each CDR3 is given with its conserved first and last residue. The order of the fields is D gene, J gene, V gene, clone size, CDR3 DNA, CDR3 protein. A D gene is named only where the DNA matches it firmly. A clone size is listed for some rows: how often the clone was seen (once, few, many), or a class if it is expanded.

>NA|TRBJ1-2|TRBV4-1|NA
TGCGCCAGCAGCCAAGAAGCGGGGTTGAACTATGGCTACACCTTC
CASSQEAGLNYGYTF
>NA|TRBJ2-5|TRBV27|many
TGTGCCAGCAGTTTTCTTGCTCAAGAGACCCAGTACTTC
CASSFLAQETQYF
>NA|TRBJ1-2|TRBV28|NA
TGTGCCAGCGGGGACACCCGCTATGGCTACACCTTC
CASGDTRYGYTF
>TRBD1|TRBJ1-2|TRBV7-2|NA
TGTGCCAGCAGCCCTGGGACAGGGGGCCTCTATGGCTACACCTTC
CASSPGTGGLYGYTF
>NA|TRBJ2-2|TRBV20-1|NA
TGCAGTGCTCTCCGAGCAGGAAACACCGGGGAGCTGTTTTTT
CSALRAGNTGELFF
>TRBD2|TRBJ2-7|TRBV29-1|NA
TGCAGCGTGGGGCCGGGACTACTATCTAGCGAGCAGTACTTC
CSVGPGLLSSEQYF
>NA|TRBJ2-5|TRBV29-1|NA
TGCAGCGTCGCCTTGGGGAAAGAGACCCAGTACTTC
CSVALGKETQYF
>TRBD1|TRBJ1-6|TRBV18|few
TGTGCCAGCTCTCAGTCGACAGGGCGGAATTCACCCCTCCACTTT
CASSQSTGRNSPLHF
>NA|TRBJ2-1|TRBV5-1|NA
TGCGCCAGCAGCTTGGAAGGGGGACTGGCTGAGCAGTTCTTC
CASSLEGGLAEQFF
>TRBD2|TRBJ2-1|TRBV7-6|NA
TGTGCCAGCAGCTTAGCAGTAGCGGGGGCCAAACTGAGCTCCTACAATGAGCAGTTCTTC
CASSLAVAGAKLSSYNEQFF
>NA|TRBJ2-2|TRBV7-8|few
TGTGCCAGCAGCACGCGACAGGACACCGGGGAGCTGTTTTTT
CASSTRQDTGELFF
>TRBD1|TRBJ2-3|TRBV7-9|NA
TGTGCCAGCAGCTGGACAGGGGGAGACACAGATACGCAGTATTTT
CASSWTGGDTDTQYF
>TRBD2|TRBJ2-3|TRBV4-1|NA
TGCGCCAGCAGCCAAGAGGGGACTAGCGGGGGATATTTT
CASSQEGTSGGYF
>TRBD2|TRBJ2-1|TRBV4-3|few
TGCGCCAGCAGCCAAACCGAGCGGGGGGCGCACAATGAGCAGTTCTTC
CASSQTERGAHNEQFF
>NA|TRBJ1-6|TRBV20-1|many
TGCAGTGCCCCAGACAGGCATATCTATAATTCACCCCTCCACTTT
CSAPDRHIYNSPLHF
>NA|TRBJ2-2|TRBV6-1|NA
TGTGCCAGCAGCTTGACAGCCAGCACGAACACCGGGGAGCTGTTTTTT
CASSLTASTNTGELFF
>NA|TRBJ1-1|TRBV7-9|few
TGTGCCAGCAGCTTCCCCGGTGGGGACACTGAAGCTTTCTTT
CASSFPGGDTEAFF
>NA|TRBJ1-5|TRBV7-2|few
TGTGCCAGCAGCTTAGCGACGCCCAATCAGCCCCAGCATTTT
CASSLATPNQPQHF
>TRBD2|TRBJ2-1|TRBV29-1|few
TGCAGCGTTACGAGCGGGGGGGCCTGGTCCGAGCAGTTCTTC
CSVTSGGAWSEQFF
>TRBD1|TRBJ1-2|TRBV7-2|NA
TGTGCCAGCAGCTTTAGGGGAGGACAGGGCATCTATGGCTACACCTTC
CASSFRGGQGIYGYTF
>NA|TRBJ2-7|TRBV20-1|NA
TGCAGTGCTAAGGATTTTTCGGACGGCGAGCAGTACTTC
CSAKDFSDGEQYF
>NA|TRBJ2-1|TRBV4-2|few
TGTGCCAGCACCTCAAGCGCGGGGAGCTCCTACAATGAGCAGTTCTTC
CASTSSAGSSYNEQFF
>NA|TRBJ2-7|TRBV7-2|NA
TGTGCCAGCAGCTCCCGCCACGAGCAGTACTTC
CASSSRHEQYF
>TRBD1|TRBJ1-6|TRBV7-6|NA
TGTGCCAGCAGCCGGGACAGGGCTGGAGGCTCACCCCTCCACTTT
CASSRDRAGGSPLHF
>TRBD2|TRBJ2-1|TRBV20-1|NA
TGCAGTGCGTCTTTAGCGGGAGGGACGCATGAGCAGTTCTTC
CSASLAGGTHEQFF
>NA|TRBJ2-1|TRBV7-7|NA
TGTGCCAGCAGCCCTCTTTCCGGTGGGGCAGAAGAGCAGTTCTTC
CASSPLSGGAEEQFF
>NA|TRBJ2-7|TRBV3-1|many
TGTGCCAGCAGCCATACGGTGGGTAGCTACGAGCAGTACTTC
CASSHTVGSYEQYF
>NA|TRBJ2-1|TRBV9|few
TGTGCCAGCAGCGCGACAGGTCATGAGCAGTTCTTC
CASSATGHEQFF
>NA|TRBJ2-7|TRBV7-9|NA
TGTGCCAGCAGCTTAGCGTCCCGCGTCGGCGAGCAGTACTTC
CASSLASRVGEQYF
>NA|TRBJ1-2|TRBV6-2/TRBV6-3|NA
TGTGCCAGCAGCACTCCTGGCGGGGGCTACACCTTC
CASSTPGGGYTF
>NA|TRBJ1-2|TRBV29-1|NA
TGCAGCGTTGGGGGACAAGGGGTCGGCTACACCTTC
CSVGGQGVGYTF
>NA|TRBJ2-5|TRBV29-1|NA
TGCAGCGTAATAACCAGGGGGGAAGAGACCCAGTACTTC
CSVITRGEETQYF
>NA|TRBJ2-7|TRBV5-5|NA
TGTGCCAGCAGCTTGTCAGGGGTCGGCTACGAGCAGTACTTC
CASSLSGVGYEQYF
>NA|TRBJ1-6|TRBV9|few
TGTGCCAGCAGCCCCAGTTACGGGGCCGCCAATTCACCCCTCCACTTT
CASSPSYGAANSPLHF
>TRBD2|TRBJ2-1|TRBV12-3/TRBV12-4|few
TGTGCCAGCAGTTTTTTAGGGACTAGGGTTAATGAGCAGTTCTTC
CASSFLGTRVNEQFF
>NA|TRBJ1-1|TRBV29-1|few
TGCAGCGCCACCAAGGAGAGGGGTGCTGAAGCTTTCTTT
CSATKERGAEAFF
>NA|TRBJ2-7|TRBV25-1|few
TGTGCCAGCAGTGATTGGTACGAGCAGTACTTC
CASSDWYEQYF
>TRBD1|TRBJ2-5|TRBV12-3/TRBV12-4|NA
TGTGCCAGCAGTTTGGGACAGCAAATGTACCAAGAGACCCAGTACTTC
CASSLGQQMYQETQYF
>TRBD1|TRBJ2-5|TRBV7-2|NA
TGTGCCAGCAGCTTAGTTCCAGGGGGCTTTGGAGAGATCCAGTACTTC
CASSLVPGGFGEIQYF
>NA|TRBJ2-3|TRBV6-1|NA
TGTGCCAGCAGACGACTAGGACCGGCGTACACAGATACGCAGTATTTT
CASRRLGPAYTDTQYF
>NA|TRBJ1-4|TRBV11-2|few
TGTGCCAGCAGCCTGAGGGGGGAGCATGCTGAAAAACTGTTTTTT
CASSLRGEHAEKLFF
>NA|TRBJ2-5|TRBV20-1|many
TGCAGTGCTAGGGATCCGGGACGCTGGCAATTCACGGAAGAGACCCAGTACTTC
CSARDPGRWQFTEETQYF
>NA|TRBJ2-2|TRBV9|few
TGTGCCAGCAGCGTGGACGGTTCGAACACCGGGGAGCTGTTTTTT
CASSVDGSNTGELFF
>TRBD2|TRBJ2-2|TRBV4-2|NA
TGTGCCAGCAGCCAAGAGGAACTAGCGGGGGGGGACTACACCGGGGAGCTGTTTTTT
CASSQEELAGGDYTGELFF
>NA|TRBJ2-7|TRBV20-1|once
TGCAGTGCGCTATTCTACGAGCAGTACTTC
CSALFYEQYF
>NA|TRBJ1-6|TRBV7-2|NA
TGTGCCAGCAGCTTAGTTGAGGGGACGGGCTCACCCCTCCACTTT
CASSLVEGTGSPLHF
>TRBD1|TRBJ1-3|TRBV4-2|few
TGTGCCAGCAGCCAACCGGGACAGCTCTCTGGAAACACCATATATTTT
CASSQPGQLSGNTIYF
>NA|TRBJ2-7|TRBV20-1|NA
TGCAGTGCTAGAGATCGACACGAGCAGTACTTC
CSARDRHEQYF
>TRBD2|TRBJ2-5|TRBV7-2|NA
TGTGCCAGCAGCTTAATGGTTAGCGGGGGTGGAGAGACCCAGTACTTC
CASSLMVSGGGETQYF
>NA|TRBJ1-3|TRBV7-2|few
TGTGCCAGCAGCTTAGGTGGGCGACAGCTTGGAAACACCATATATTTT
CASSLGGRQLGNTIYF
>TRBD2|TRBJ2-2|TRBV20-1|few
TGCAGTGCTCCTACCGGGACTAGCGGGAGGATGGGGGCCGGGGAGCTGTTTTTT
CSAPTGTSGRMGAGELFF
>TRBD1|TRBJ1-5|TRBV7-8|few
TGTGCCAGCAGCCTACGACGGACAGGGGGCGGCAATCAGCCCCAGCATTTT
CASSLRRTGGGNQPQHF
>NA|TRBJ2-7|TRBV25-1|few
TGTGCCAGCAGTGTACGGGGAGGGGGAGGGCAGTACTTC
CASSVRGGGGQYF
>TRBD1|TRBJ2-2|TRBV11-3|few
TGTGCCAGCAGCATGTCTCAGGGGGCCGGGGAGCTGTTTTTT
CASSMSQGAGELFF
>TRBD2|TRBJ2-3|TRBV15|few
TGTGCCACCAGCAGAGAAGGCGGGAGAGTCACAGATACGCAGTATTTT
CATSREGGRVTDTQYF